This TCR beta chain is from a study of cytomegalovirus exposure and HLA in healthy donors listed by TCRdb under 2017. The study in broad terms: According to a later analysis, one platform produced both the roughly 110 validation repertoires and the 666 repertoires of the first cohort. The study aimed to test whether signatures of past pathogen exposure could be identified by cataloging public T cell receptors. Along with the approximately 700-subject first cohort, a separate validation cohort of more than 90 different subjects was used. To predict cytomegalovirus infection status, the study combined high-throughput TCR immunosequencing, statistical association of individual TCRs with disease status, and machine learning.

The donors belonged to the validation cohort of approximately 130 subjects, which was separate from the approximately 660-subject first cohort. Library method: the immunoSEQ multiplex PCR assay. The authors processed their data as follows. A statistical classification framework was built to diagnose cytomegalovirus status from the catalog of TCR beta chain sequences. TCRdb's version of the immuneACCESS table is confined to in-frame rearrangements and falls short of the full clone set. An unresolved V gene accounts for under half of the shortfall where checked; the remainder is of unknown origin. V, J and clone size are taken as reported in that table, and D and trimming were inferred from the DNA itself. The sample profile shows more than 250,000 clones; 87% of them were found once. The ten largest clones represent about 1% of the sample. Comments on this clone: The specificity of this receptor is unknown. Base qualities are missing; no much larger clone stands one base away.

The CDR3 goes from the cysteine to the phenylalanine over 15 residues. Of all the DNA, just the CDR3 is kept, 45 bases in frame from base 1. Via the germline V gene, CDR1 is SGDLS and CDR2 YYNGEE. From V the trimming removes 5 bases and from J it removes 4 bases, while the gene matches leave 6 bases of the junction unaccounted for. Summary of the overall study and its limitations: The study listed 150 to 200 TCR beta chains as associated with cytomegalovirus. In a later analysis, TCRs clustered in the first cohort were found to also tend to co-occur in the roughly 130 validation repertoires, with 94% of cluster scores above 0. In vitro tests confirmed that a few of the cytomegalovirus-associated TCR beta chains recognize cytomegalovirus antigens. In both the original and validation cohorts, the classifier was reported to diagnose cytomegalovirus status with high specificity and sensitivity. A later analysis had no HLA typing for the validation cohort, so co-occurrence there was scored across all 110 or so repertoires. It was suggested by the authors that the approach could potentially be generalized to other disease states and immunological phenotypes. While some public TCRs were present in many individuals, most TCR sequences turned up only very rarely across donors.

Recombination connected TRBV9 to TRBJ2-5; TRBD2 aligns with 12 central bases. This receptor was identified in a woman in her 30s in good health and CMV-seropositive. The specimen sequenced was PBMCs. The CDR3 protein sequence reads: CASRPSGREGETQYF. The DNA sequence reads TGTGCCAGCAGGCCTAGCGGGAGGGAGGGAGAGACCCAGTACTTC. Supplemented by the reference TRBV9 and TRBJ2-5 proteins around the CDR3, the complete variable domain is DSGVTQTPKHLITATGQRVTLRCSPRSGDLSVYWYQQSLDQGLQFLIQYYNGEERAKGNILERFSAQQFPDLHSELNLSSLELGDSALYFCASRPSGREGETQYFGPGTRLLVL.